This T cell receptor (beta chain) was observed in a study of blood T cell repertoires in COVID-19. The method was immunoSEQ multiplex PCR; TCRdb's version includes in-frame clones alone and lacks a portion of them. This sample carries roughly 170,000 clones, approximately 80% of them seen once, and the ten largest clones take approximately 12%. This TCR came from a man between 50 and 59 years old who had recovered from COVID-19. Sequenced: PBMCs or T cells enriched from blood (not recorded which).

For the CDR3, the DNA is TGCGCCAGCAGCTTGGAAGGACAGGGTGCCCGCTCTGGGGCCAACGTCCTGACTTTC. Protein sequence: CASSLEGQGARSGANVLTF. The V gene is TRBV5-1, the J gene TRBJ2-6, with TRBD1 matching 8 bases. Germline CDR1 SGHRS, CDR2 YFSETQ. The trim removed 0 bases at V and 0 bases at J, leaving 8 bases unmatched. This CDR3 has 19 residues.